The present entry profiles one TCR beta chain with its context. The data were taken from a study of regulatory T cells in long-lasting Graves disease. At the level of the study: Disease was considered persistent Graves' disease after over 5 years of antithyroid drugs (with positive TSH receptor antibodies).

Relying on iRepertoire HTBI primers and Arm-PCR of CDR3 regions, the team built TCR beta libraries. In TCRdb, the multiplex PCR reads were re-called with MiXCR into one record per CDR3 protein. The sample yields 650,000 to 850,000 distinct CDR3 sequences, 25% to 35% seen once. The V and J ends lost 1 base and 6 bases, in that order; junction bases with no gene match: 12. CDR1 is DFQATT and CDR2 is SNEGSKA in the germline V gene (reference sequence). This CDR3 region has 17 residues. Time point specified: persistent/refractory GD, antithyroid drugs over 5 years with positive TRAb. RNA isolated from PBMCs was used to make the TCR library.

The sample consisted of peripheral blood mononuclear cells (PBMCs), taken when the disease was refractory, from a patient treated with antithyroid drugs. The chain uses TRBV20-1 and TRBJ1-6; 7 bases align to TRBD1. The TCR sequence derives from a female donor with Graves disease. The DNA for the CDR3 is TGCAGTGCTAGAGTTTTATGGACAGGTCAAACTAATTCACCCCTCCACTTT. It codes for CSARVLWTGQTNSPLHF.